This TCR beta chain was sequenced during a study of shared clonotypes between healthy human individuals. Study conclusions and caveats: Generation of non-shared clonotypes was less probable than generation of clonotypes shared by all four donors. Memory subsets had estimated richness that was generally smaller than that of naive subsets. Sampling covered blood only; tissue repertoires likely differ.

A remark on this clone: What it binds is unknown.

Original data processing: Sequence data from immunoSEQ were junction-only and lacked quality scores; consequently, filtering differed. The protocol was immunoSEQ multiplex PCR, while the TCRdb copy is restricted to in-frame clones and leaves out a portion. V and J calls plus clone size are reproduced from that table; the DNA served to infer D and trimming. The sample holds 950,000 to 1,300,000 clones, more than 60% seen once. The V gene's germline CDR1 is LNHDA and CDR2 SQIVND (reference sequence). This CDR3 comprises 14 residues. Trimming stripped 6 bases from V and 2 bases from J, with 8 bases between.

The specimen sequenced was memory CD4+ T cells sorted from blood. The subset is: CD45RA-negative fraction. J is TRBJ1-6 and V is TRBV19; D perhaps matches TRBD1 (6 bases). The TCR comes from a man between 18 and 35 years old in good health. CDR3 amino acids: CASSQGPYNSPLHF. DNA for the CDR3: TGTGCCAGTAGCCAGGGGCCCTATAATTCACCCCTCCACTTT.